One and the same sample provided the 4 T cell receptor beta chains below, sequenced in a study of blood T cell repertoires in COVID-19 (dated by TCRdb to between 2020 and 2021). The library was built by means of the immunoSEQ multiplex PCR assay. TCRdb's version of the immuneACCESS table is confined to in-frame rearrangements and falls short of the full clone set. An unresolved V gene accounts for under half of the shortfall where checked; the remainder is of unknown origin. This sample is represented by under 150,000 clones; around 85% of them were singletons. Together, the top ten hold more than 5% of the sample. Sequencing was done on a sample of peripheral blood. The receptors derive from a woman aged 55-69 years with COVID-19, enrolled during active disease.

The chain carries TRBV5-1 and TRBJ2-5, with 7 bases lining up with TRBD1. Germline CDR1 is SGHRS and CDR2 is YFSETQ. This CDR3 is built from 15 residues. Losses at the gene ends were 0 bases for V and 1 base for J; bases not matched to a gene: 3. This chain's CDR3 is CASSLAGDSQETQYF. In DNA, the CDR3 is TGCGCCAGCAGCTTGGCAGGGGACAGCCAAGAGACCCAGTACTTC.

This clone showed up just once. The rearrangement uses TRBV7-9 and TRBJ2-2, with D tentatively TRBD1 (5 bases). This CDR3 region has 16 residues. CDR1 is SEHNR, CDR2 FQNEAQ, per germline (reference sequence). V shed 2 bases and J shed 5 bases, with 15 bases lying between them. Written as DNA, the CDR3 is TGTGCCAGCAGCTTACTAAGGGGCGCAATGACCGGGGAGCTGTTTTTT. It yields the protein CASSLLRGAMTGELFF.

The chain joins TRBV27 to TRBJ1-5; 9 positions match TRBD1. CDR3 length: 15 amino acids. CDR1 MNHEY and CDR2 SMNVEV come from the germline V gene (reference sequence). The V gene end was trimmed by 6 bases and the J gene end by 7 bases; junction bases not matched to a gene: 10. The CDR3 region has the DNA TGTGCCAGCAGCAACCCGACAGGGGGGCCCCAGCCCCAGCATTTT. This encodes CASSNPTGGPQPQHF.

This clone is a singleton in its sample. J is TRBJ2-1 and V is TRBV9; TRBD2 matches at 9 bases. In germline, CDR1 is SGDLS, CDR2 YYNGEE. The length of the CDR3 is 18 residues. V shed 0 bases, J shed 0 bases, and the junction held 7 bases outside the gene matches. CDR3 in DNA: TGTGCCAGCAGCGTAGTTGCGGGGGGGTTTGGCTCCTACAATGAGCAGTTCTTC. Its protein is CASSVVAGGFGSYNEQFF.